These 9 T cell receptor beta chains were sequenced from one sample in a study of blood T cell repertoires in COVID-19. The assay was immunoSEQ multiplex PCR, and TCRdb's table has in-frame clones only and misses some. Of approximately 93,000 clones in the sample, around 67% were seen once. The source material was peripheral blood. These receptors were taken from a man between 65 and 85 years old with COVID-19, enrolled during active disease.

V usage is TRBV18 and J usage is TRBJ1-4; 8 positions agree with TRBD1. The CDR3 spans 15 residues. Germline values: CDR1 KGHSH, CDR2 LQKENI. Trimming removed 3 bases from V and 5 bases from J; junction bases left unmatched: 5. CDR3 protein: CASSPLTGDNEKLFF. Written as DNA, the CDR3 is TGTGCCAGCTCACCTCTGACAGGGGACAATGAAAAACTGTTTTTT. Drawing the rest from reference TRBV18 and TRBJ1-4, the complete variable domain is NAGVMQNPRHLVRRRGQEARLRCSPMKGHSHVYWYRQLPEEGLKFMVYLQKENIIDESGMPKERFSAEFPKEGPSILRIQQVVRGDSAAYFCASSPLTGDNEKLFFGSGTQLSVL.

This chain uses TRBV5-4 with TRBJ2-7; TRBD1 might be the D (6 bases). Per germline, CDR1 SGHNT and CDR2 YYREEE (reference sequence). V was pared by 4 bases and J by 4 bases, with 12 bases between. This CDR3 is 13 amino acids long. The CDR3 DNA sequence: TGTGCCAGCAGCAACCACAGGGAGTACGAGCAGTACTTC. It is translated as CASSNHREYEQYF. Supplemented by reference TRBV5-4 and TRBJ2-7, the full variable domain reads ETGVTQSPTHLIKTRGQQVTLRCSSQSGHNTVSWYQQALGQGPQFIFQYYREEENGRGNFPPRFSGLQFPNYSSELNVNALELDDSALYLCASSNHREYEQYFGPGTRLTVT.

This chain joins TRBV19 and TRBJ1-4; TRBD1 aligns across 10 bases. There are 14 residues in the CDR3. J lost 5 bases, V lost 5 bases, and 2 bases had no gene match. Germline V gene data show CDR1 as LNHDA and CDR2 as SQIVND (reference sequence). The CDR3 here is CASSPGQGNEKLFF. CDR3 nucleotides: TGTGCCAGTAGTCCGGGACAGGGGAATGAAAAACTGTTTTTT.

The gene calls are TRBV9 and TRBJ2-7; tentatively, D is TRBD1 (6 bases). The ends were cut back, 3 bases at V and 1 base at J, with 11 bases in the middle. The germline gives CDR1 SGDLS, CDR2 YYNGEE. The CDR3 is made up of 14 amino acids. The CDR3 bases are TGTGCCAGCAGCGATTACAGGGAATCCTACGAGCAGTACTTC. It codes for CASSDYRESYEQYF.

This clone occurred a few times. The rearrangement joins TRBV7-3 to TRBJ2-2; tentative D call: TRBD1 (6 bases). This CDR3 spans 14 amino acids. V was cut by 5 bases and J by 4 bases, with 11 bases left in between. Germline values: CDR1 SGHTA, CDR2 FQGTGA. CDR3 residues: CASSQQGVTGELFF. CDR3 coding DNA: TGTGCCAGCAGCCAACAGGGTGTCACCGGGGAGCTGTTTTTT. Complete variable domain (other parts from reference TRBV7-3 and TRBJ2-2): GAGVSQTPSNKVTEKGKYVELRCDPISGHTALYWYRQSLGQGPEFLIYFQGTGAADDSGLPNDRFFAVRPEGSVSTLKIQRTERGDSAVYLCASSQQGVTGELFFGEGSRLTVL.

The chain links TRBV19 to TRBJ2-1; D might be TRBD2 (6 bases). The V and J ends lost 2 bases and 7 bases respectively, with 18 bases between them. This CDR3 is built from 16 residues. Germline-derived CDR1 and CDR2 are LNHDA and SQIVND (reference sequence). The CDR3 region has the DNA TGTGCCAGTAGTATAAGGAGGGGCTCCCGAGGGAATGAGCAGTTCTTC. This translates into CASSIRRGSRGNEQFF.

The gene calls are TRBV11-3 and TRBJ2-7; the match to TRBD2 covers 8 bases. This CDR3 is built from 15 residues. The germline V gene encodes CDR1 SGHNT and CDR2 YENEEA. Trimming cost V 3 bases and J 0 bases; bases outside gene matches: 4. CDR3 protein: CASSFLAGSSYEQYF. The DNA for the CDR3 is TGTGCCAGCAGCTTTCTAGCGGGTAGCTCCTACGAGCAGTACTTC.

The V gene is TRBV5-4, the J gene TRBJ2-5; TRBD1 aligns across 7 bases. This CDR3 spans 14 amino acids. Germline loops: CDR1 SGHNT, CDR2 YYREEE (reference sequence). Unmatched junction bases numbered 7, after V lost 3 bases and J lost 5 bases. CDR3 coding DNA: TGTGCCAGCAGCTCTGGGACAGTAGTGGAGACCCAGTACTTC. Translation gives CASSSGTVVETQYF.

This chain connects TRBV3-1 (or the pseudogene TRBV3-2) to TRBJ2-1; 13 bases line up with TRBD2. Germline CDR1 LGHDT, CDR2 YNNKEL (reference sequence). The J segment lost 10 bases and the V segment lost 5 bases, leaving 8 bases of the junction unmatched. The CDR3 is 15 residues long. CDR3: CASSLLAGGPEEQFF. The CDR3 DNA is TGTGCCAGCAGCTTACTAGCGGGAGGGCCCGAAGAGCAGTTCTTC.